Below are 12 T cell receptor beta chains sequenced from a single sample in a study of blood T cell repertoires in COVID-19. Assay: immunoSEQ multiplex PCR; the TCRdb copy retains only in-frame clones and omits some. Among just over 300,000 clones listed, 85% to 90% were seen once. Sequenced material: peripheral blood. These receptors came from a woman aged 30 to 39 with COVID-19, enrolled during active disease.

This chain joins TRBV5-8 and TRBJ1-2; 7 positions agree with TRBD1. J lost 11 bases, V lost 1 base, and 8 bases had no gene match. This CDR3 comprises 13 residues. In germline, CDR1 is SGHTS, CDR2 YDEGEE. DNA of the CDR3: TGTGCCAGCAGCTTGAATACAGGGGAGCGGTACACCTTC. Its translation is CASSLNTGERYTF.

V and J are TRBV7-8 and TRBJ2-2; D possibly uses TRBD1 or TRBD2 (5 bases each). This CDR3 has 13 amino acids. Germline V gene data show CDR1 as SGHVS and CDR2 as FQNEAQ. V was cut by 5 bases and J by 7 bases, with 11 bases left in between. CDR3 DNA: TGTGCCAGCAGCCGGGACGGGGACGGGGAGCTGTTTTTT. It specifies CASSRDGDGELFF.

The chain couples TRBV30 to TRBJ2-7; D is unresolved. V was clipped by 0 bases and J by 3 bases, with 9 bases between them. Germline V lookup: CDR1 GTSNPN, CDR2 SVGIG (reference sequence). The CDR3 is 13 amino acids. CDR3 residues: CAWSVTYFYEQYF. The DNA for the CDR3 is TGTGCCTGGAGTGTTACCTACTTCTACGAGCAGTACTTC. The full variable domain, rest sourced from reference TRBV30 and TRBJ2-7, is SQTIHQWPATLVQPVGSPLSLECTVEGTSNPNLYWYRQAAGRGLQLLFYSVGIGQISSEVPQNLSASRPQDRQFILSSKKLLLSDSGFYLCAWSVTYFYEQYFGPGTRLTVT.

V and J are TRBV6-2 or TRBV6-3 and TRBJ1-2; possible D gene TRBD1, 6 bases. V was pared by 0 bases and J by 4 bases, with 9 bases between. The CDR3 covers 14 residues. Germline V lookup: CDR1 MNHEY, CDR2 SVGEGT. CDR3 coding DNA: TGTGCCAGCAGTTACTCGGGCAGGGGCTATGGCTACACCTTC. Its protein is CASSYSGRGYGYTF.

The chain joins TRBV9 to TRBJ2-1; TRBD1 might be the D (5 bases). The length of the CDR3 is 14 residues. Trimming shortened V by 0 bases and J by 3 bases, and 7 bases separated the two germline ends. Germline V lookup: CDR1 SGDLS, CDR2 YYNGEE. In DNA form, the CDR3 reads TGTGCCAGCAGCGTAGGCAGGGACTACAATGAGCAGTTCTTC. Encoded protein: CASSVGRDYNEQFF.

The chain joins TRBV7-2 to TRBJ1-2; 11 nucleotides line up with TRBD1. This CDR3 is 19 amino acids long. Germline-derived CDR1 and CDR2 are SGHTA and FQGNSA. With V trimmed by 2 bases and J by 0 bases, 11 bases remained unmatched. Written as DNA, the CDR3 is TGTGCCAGCAGCTTACAAGACCGGGACAGGGGGGCCCCTAACTATGGCTACACCTTC. Encoded protein: CASSLQDRDRGAPNYGYTF.

The rearrangement links TRBV14 to TRBJ2-2, with D possibly being TRBD2 (6 bases). This CDR3 region has 17 residues. Germline V gives CDR1 SGHDN, CDR2 FVKESK. Trimming cost V 0 bases and J 5 bases, with 16 bases left between them. The CDR3 coding sequence is TGTGCCAGCAGCCAAGAAGGCGGGGTTGGATTTACCGGGGAGCTGTTTTTT. Translated: CASSQEGGVGFTGELFF.

V is TRBV7-2 and J is TRBJ2-4, with D maybe TRBD2 (7 bases). This CDR3 contains 15 residues. Looked up from germline, CDR1 is SGHTA and CDR2 is FQGNSA. Trimming cost V 6 bases and J 3 bases, with 15 bases left between them. CDR3 in DNA: TGTGCCAGCAGTTGGGGGGGGGCTGGCAAAAACATTCAGTACTTC. Translating it yields CASSWGGAGKNIQYF.

This clone was observed once. The chain carries TRBV5-6 and TRBJ2-1; TRBD2 matches at 11 bases. There are 17 residues in the CDR3. V lost 1 base, J lost 3 bases, and 6 bases stayed unmatched. The germline CDR1 and CDR2 sequences are SGHDT and YYEEEE. The CDR3 loop reads CASSLTRLAGNYNEQFF. CDR3 DNA sequence: TGTGCCAGCAGCTTGACCCGACTAGCGGGGAACTACAATGAGCAGTTCTTC.

This chain joins TRBV5-5 and TRBJ1-5; D gene ambiguous. The V and J ends lost 0 bases and 3 bases respectively, with 7 bases between them. Germline CDR1 reads SGHKS; CDR2 reads YYEKEE (reference sequence). This CDR3 has 14 residues. The CDR3 sequence is CASSLGRINQPQHF. CDR3 coding DNA: TGTGCCAGCAGCTTGGGGCGGATCAATCAGCCCCAGCATTTT. Looking up the rest from reference TRBV5-5 and TRBJ1-5 gives the full variable domain: DAGVTQSPTHLIKTRGQQVTLRCSPISGHKSVSWYQQVLGQGPQFIFQYYEKEERGRGNFPDRFSARQFPNYSSELNVNALLLGDSALYLCASSLGRINQPQHFGDGTRLSIL.

The rearrangement links TRBV4-2 to TRBJ2-2; TRBD2 matches at 9 bases. Germline CDR1 and CDR2: LGHNA and YNFKEQ. The CDR3 covers 16 residues. V shed 3 bases and J 3 bases; nucleotides not matched to a gene: 5. The CDR3 DNA reads as TGTGCCAGCAGCCATTCCGGGACTAGCCACACCGGGGAGCTGTTTTTT. This sequence encodes CASSHSGTSHTGELFF.

The gene calls are TRBV11-3 and TRBJ2-7; D unresolved. The CDR3 loop spans 12 amino acids. With 0 bases removed from V and 3 bases from J, the gap between germline ends came to 3 bases. Per the germline V gene, CDR1 is SGHNT and CDR2 is YENEEA. The CDR3 reads CASSLDSYEQYF. DNA of the CDR3: TGTGCCAGCAGCTTAGACAGCTACGAGCAGTACTTC.